The 5 T cell receptor beta chains given below trace back to one sample, sequenced in a study of Graves' ophthalmopathy and Graves' hyperthyroidism. Investigators amplified TCR beta CDR3 regions from RNA transcripts. Amplification began with first-round RT-PCR using HTBI primers, then second-round multiplex PCR was performed. TCRdb re-derived calls from the multiplex PCR reads in MiXCR, one entry per CDR3 protein. Of hundreds of thousands of distinct CDR3 sequences listed, roughly 39% are singletons. Source material: peripheral blood. The origin of the receptors is an adult man with Graves' ophthalmopathy.

Notes on this clonotype: This may be a read error, as it is one base from a much larger clone. The rearrangement links TRBV19 to TRBJ1-1; TRBD1 is a possible D gene (6 bases). CDR3 length: 14 amino acids. Germline values: CDR1 LNHDA, CDR2 SQIVND (reference sequence). V shed 8 bases and J shed 5 bases, with 18 bases lying between them. This chain's CDR3 is CASSQRQEWTEAFF. The CDR3 DNA reads TGTGCCAGTTCCCAACGACAGGAATGGACTGAAGCTTTCTTT.

In this sample, this clonotype turned up many times. This chain joins TRBV29-1 and TRBJ2-7, with TRBD1 as a possible D gene (5 bases). The V gene lost 2 bases and the J gene lost 5 bases, with 7 bases spanning the gap. Germline loops: CDR1 SQVTM, CDR2 ANQGSEA. This CDR3 has 11 residues. The CDR3 coding sequence is TGCAGCGTTGAAATAGGGGACGAGCAGTACTTC. This gives the protein CSVEIGDEQYF.

The V gene is TRBV10-3, the J gene TRBJ2-5, with D possibly TRBD1 on 5 matching bases. CDR1 and CDR2 from the germline V gene are ENHRY and SYGVKD. CDR3 length: 15 amino acids. The ends were cut back, 7 bases at V and 2 bases at J, with 17 bases in the middle. The CDR3 nucleotides are TGTGCCATCAAGGACCCGACAGAATTTCAAGAGACCCAGTACTTC. Amino acid sequence: CAIKDPTEFQETQYF.

This clonotype occurred many times. The CDR3 sequence: CAISSDSLSNQPQHF. The CDR3 nucleotides are TGTGCCATCAGCTCGGACAGCCTTAGCAATCAGCCCCAGCATTTT. This chain joins TRBV10-3 and TRBJ1-5; D possibly corresponds to TRBD1 (6 bases). The CDR3 contains 15 residues. Germline CDR1 ENHRY, CDR2 SYGVKD. V was shortened by 6 bases and J by 0 bases, with 12 bases between the two germline ends.

This clonotype was counted only a few times. V is TRBV24-1 and J is TRBJ2-7, with TRBD2 matching 8 bases. Judging by the DNA end, TRBJ2-1 fits better; the J call may be wrong. Germline V gives CDR1 KGHDR, CDR2 SFDVKD. This CDR3 has 13 amino acids. The CDR3 nucleotides read TGTGCCACCGCGGGGGGAGTAGCCAATGAGCAGTTCTTC. Translated: CATAGGVANEQFF.